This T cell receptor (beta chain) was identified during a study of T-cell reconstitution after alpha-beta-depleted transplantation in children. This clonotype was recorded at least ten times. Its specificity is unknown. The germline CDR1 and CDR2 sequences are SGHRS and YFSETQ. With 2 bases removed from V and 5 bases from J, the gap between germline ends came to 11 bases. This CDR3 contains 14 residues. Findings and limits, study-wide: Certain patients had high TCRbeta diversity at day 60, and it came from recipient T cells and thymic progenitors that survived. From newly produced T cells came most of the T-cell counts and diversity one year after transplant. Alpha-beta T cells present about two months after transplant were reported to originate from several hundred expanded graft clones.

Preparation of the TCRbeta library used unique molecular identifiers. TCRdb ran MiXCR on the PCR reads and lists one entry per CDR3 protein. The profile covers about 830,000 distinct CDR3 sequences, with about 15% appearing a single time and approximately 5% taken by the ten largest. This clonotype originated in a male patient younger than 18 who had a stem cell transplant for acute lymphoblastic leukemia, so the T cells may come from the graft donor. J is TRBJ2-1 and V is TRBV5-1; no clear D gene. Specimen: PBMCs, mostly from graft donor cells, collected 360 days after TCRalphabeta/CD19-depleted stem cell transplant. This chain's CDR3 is CASSFYGHNNEQFF. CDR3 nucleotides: TGCGCCAGCAGCTTCTACGGGCACAACAATGAGCAGTTCTTC.